This T cell receptor beta chain was identified in a study of Tregs in tolerant kidney transplant recipients. The CDR3 runs 13 residues. V lost 1 base, J lost 3 bases, and 5 bases lay in between. Germline V gene lookup returns CDR1 SEHNR and CDR2 FQNEAQ (reference sequence). Here immunoSEQ multiplex PCR was the method, and the copy in TCRdb shows in-frame clones only, minus some. The sample shows some 69,000 clones, roughly 84% of them seen only once. The TCR sequence derives from a human donor in good health. The chain recombines TRBV7-9 with TRBJ2-3, with D possibly called TRBD1 or TRBD2 (5 bases each). Material: CD4+ T cells from blood. The DNA of the CDR3 is TGTGCCAGCAGCTTAGGGGGGACAGATACGCAGTATTTT. Translating gives CASSLGGTDTQYF.